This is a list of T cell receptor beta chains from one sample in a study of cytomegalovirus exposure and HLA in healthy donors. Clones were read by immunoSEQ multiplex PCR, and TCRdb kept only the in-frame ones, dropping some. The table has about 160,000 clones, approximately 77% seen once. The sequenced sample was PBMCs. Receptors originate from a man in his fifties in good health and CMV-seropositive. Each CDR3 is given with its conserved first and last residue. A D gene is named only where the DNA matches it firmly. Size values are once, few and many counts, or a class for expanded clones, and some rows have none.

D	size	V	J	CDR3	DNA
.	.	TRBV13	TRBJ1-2	CASSLVRLRGYTF	TGTGCCAGCAGCTTGGTGCGGCTACGGGGCTACACCTTC
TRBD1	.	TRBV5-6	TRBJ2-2	CASSFGTGGTGELFF	TGTGCCAGCAGCTTTGGGACAGGGGGAACCGGGGAGCTGTTTTTT
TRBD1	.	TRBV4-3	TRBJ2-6	CASSQEVGRGPGANVLTF	TGCGCCAGCAGCCAAGAGGTTGGCAGGGGGCCTGGGGCCAACGTCCTGACTTTC
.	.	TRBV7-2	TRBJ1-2	CASSPGTWGYTF	TGTGCCAGCAGCCCCGGGACTTGGGGCTACACCTTC
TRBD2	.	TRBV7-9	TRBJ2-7	CASSSGTSRTYEQYF	TGTGCCAGCAGCTCCGGGACTAGCAGAACCTACGAGCAGTACTTC
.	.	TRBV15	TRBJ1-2	CATQGGVGAFDGYTF	TGTGCCACCCAGGGTGGAGTTGGGGCATTCGATGGCTACACCTTC
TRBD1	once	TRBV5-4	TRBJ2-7	CASSLGFGQGTYEQYF	TGTGCCAGCAGCTTAGGGTTTGGACAGGGAACCTACGAGCAGTACTTC
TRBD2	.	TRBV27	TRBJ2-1	CASSLPRLAGTYNEQFF	TGTGCCAGCAGTTTACCCCGACTAGCGGGGACCTACAATGAGCAGTTCTTC
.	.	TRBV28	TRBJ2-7	CASSFPLSYEQYF	TGTGCCAGCAGTTTCCCCCTCTCCTACGAGCAGTACTTC
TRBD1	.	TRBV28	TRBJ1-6	CASSSGQLNSPLHF	TGTGCCAGCAGCTCGGGACAGCTAAATTCACCCCTCCACTTT
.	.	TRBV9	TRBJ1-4	CASSVRGRGTINEKLFF	TGTGCCAGCAGCGTTCGTGGCAGGGGAACGATAAATGAAAAACTGTTTTTT
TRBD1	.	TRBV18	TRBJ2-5	CASSSLDRVETQYF	TGTGCCAGCTCATCCCTGGACAGGGTCGAGACCCAGTACTTC
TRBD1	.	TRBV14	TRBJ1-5	CASSPTGGASNQPQHF	TGTGCCAGCAGCCCGACAGGGGGCGCGAGCAATCAGCCCCAGCATTTT
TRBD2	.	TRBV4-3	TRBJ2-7	CASSQESGGGSYEQYF	TGCGCCAGCAGCCAAGAGTCGGGGGGGGGATCCTACGAGCAGTACTTC
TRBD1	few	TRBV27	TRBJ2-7	CASSEGTAYEQYF	TGTGCCAGCAGTGAAGGGACAGCCTACGAGCAGTACTTC
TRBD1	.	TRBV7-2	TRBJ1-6	CASSLGGTANSPLHF	TGTGCCAGCAGCCTAGGCGGGACAGCTAATTCACCCCTCCACTTT
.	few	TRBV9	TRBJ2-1	CASSPRTGSSYNEQFF	TGTGCCAGCAGCCCACGTACTGGTAGCTCCTACAATGAGCAGTTCTTC
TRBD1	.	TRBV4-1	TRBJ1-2	CASSQLTRDRGGYTF	TGCGCCAGCAGCCAACTGACCCGGGACAGGGGTGGCTACACCTTC
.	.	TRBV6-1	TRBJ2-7	CASDNWRVQYEQYF	TGTGCCAGCGATAACTGGAGGGTACAGTACGAGCAGTACTTC
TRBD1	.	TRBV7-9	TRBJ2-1	CASSPTGGSYNEQFF	TGTGCCAGCAGCCCGACAGGGGGCTCCTACAATGAGCAGTTCTTC
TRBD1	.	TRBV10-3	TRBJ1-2	CATGTGNGYTF	TGTGCCACGGGGACAGGGAATGGCTACACCTTC
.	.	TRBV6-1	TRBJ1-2	CASSEAAVVDRSFSYGYTF	TGTGCCAGCAGTGAAGCCGCGGTAGTTGACAGGTCCTTTTCCTATGGCTACACCTTC
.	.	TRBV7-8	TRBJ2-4	CASSSNRQLGEIQYF	TGTGCCAGCAGCTCGAATCGACAGCTTGGTGAAATTCAGTACTTC
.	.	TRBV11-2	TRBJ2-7	CASSLVGGLLEQYF	TGTGCCAGCAGCTTAGTGGGGGGACTCTTGGAGCAGTACTTC
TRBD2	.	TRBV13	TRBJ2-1	CASSLGLKWRGGLGSYNEQFF	TGTGCCAGCAGCTTAGGACTCAAGTGGCGGGGGGGCCTCGGCTCCTACAATGAGCAGTTCTTC
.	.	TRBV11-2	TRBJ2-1	CASSLAQYNEQFF	TGTGCCAGCAGCTTAGCTCAGTACAATGAGCAGTTCTTC
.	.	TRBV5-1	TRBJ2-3	CASSRHMVPRTDTQYF	TGCGCCAGCAGCCGTCACATGGTCCCCCGCACAGATACGCAGTATTTT
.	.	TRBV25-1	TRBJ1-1	CASSKTGRGTEAFF	TGTGCCAGCAGTAAAACAGGGAGGGGCACTGAAGCTTTCTTT
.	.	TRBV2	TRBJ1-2	CASTEIYGYTF	TGTGCCAGCACGGAGATCTATGGCTACACCTTC
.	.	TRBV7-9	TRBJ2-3	CASSSGGDTQYF	TGTGCCAGCAGCAGCGGTGGCGATACGCAGTATTTT
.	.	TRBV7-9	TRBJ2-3	CASSSDRGGGTDTQYF	TGTGCCAGCAGCTCAGACCGGGGCGGGGGCACAGATACGCAGTATTTT
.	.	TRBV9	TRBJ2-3	CASSVAPDTYRDTQYF	TGTGCCAGCAGCGTAGCCCCGGACACCTACCGAGATACGCAGTATTTT
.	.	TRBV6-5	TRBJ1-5	CASRPAGDQPQHF	TGTGCCAGCAGACCCGCCGGAGATCAGCCCCAGCATTTT
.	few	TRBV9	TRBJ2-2	CASSVDPSANTGELFF	TGTGCCAGCAGCGTAGACCCTAGCGCGAACACCGGGGAGCTGTTTTTT
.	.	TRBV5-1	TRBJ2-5	CASSLDRAIETQYF	TGCGCCAGCAGCTTGGACAGGGCGATTGAGACCCAGTACTTC
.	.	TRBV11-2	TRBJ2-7	CASSFRGNYYEQYF	TGTGCCAGCAGCTTTAGGGGAAACTACTACGAGCAGTACTTC
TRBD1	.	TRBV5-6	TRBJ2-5	CASSGRKTGTGQETQYF	TGTGCCAGCAGCGGACGCAAAACCGGGACAGGCCAAGAGACCCAGTACTTC
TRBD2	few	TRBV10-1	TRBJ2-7	CASSEAPGLVVYEQYF	TGCGCCAGCAGTGAGGCTCCGGGACTAGTAGTTTACGAGCAGTACTTC
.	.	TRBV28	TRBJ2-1	CASSPLNEQFF	TGTGCCAGCAGTCCGTTGAATGAGCAGTTCTTC
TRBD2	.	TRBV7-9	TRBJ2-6	CASSPRGGAGANVLTF	TGTGCCAGCAGCCCCCGCGGGGGAGCTGGGGCCAACGTCCTGACTTTC
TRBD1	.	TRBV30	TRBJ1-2	CAWSRTGLDLSYGYTF	TGTGCCTGGAGCCGGACAGGGTTGGATCTTAGCTATGGCTACACCTTC
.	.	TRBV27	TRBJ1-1	CASSHGPGVDTEAFF	TGTGCCAGCAGTCACGGGCCAGGGGTTGACACTGAAGCTTTCTTT
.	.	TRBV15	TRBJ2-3	CATSRDPGVDTQYF	TGTGCCACCAGCAGGGACCCAGGGGTAGATACGCAGTATTTT
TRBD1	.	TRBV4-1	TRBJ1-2	CASSADRVLYTF	TGCGCCAGCAGCGCAGACAGGGTTCTTTACACCTTC
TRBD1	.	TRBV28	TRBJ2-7	CASSLRGQIVRYEQYF	TGTGCCAGCAGTTTAAGGGGGCAAATCGTCAGGTACGAGCAGTACTTC
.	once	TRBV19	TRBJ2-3	CASSTTQEDTQYF	TGTGCCAGTAGTACCACACAGGAGGATACGCAGTATTTT
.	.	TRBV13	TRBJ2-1	CASSLGARSSYNEQFF	TGTGCCAGCAGCTTAGGGGCGAGGAGCTCCTACAATGAGCAGTTCTTC
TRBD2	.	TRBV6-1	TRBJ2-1	CASGLAGVLNEQFF	TGTGCCAGTGGACTAGCGGGTGTTCTCAATGAGCAGTTCTTC
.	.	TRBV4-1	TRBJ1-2	CASSQEGSHNYGYTF	TGCGCCAGCAGCCAAGAAGGGAGCCATAACTATGGCTACACCTTC
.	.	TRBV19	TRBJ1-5	CASSIGQAQPQHF	TGTGCCAGTAGTATAGGTCAAGCTCAGCCCCAGCATTTT
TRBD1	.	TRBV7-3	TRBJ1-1	CASSTRGADEAFF	TGTGCCAGCAGCACCAGGGGGGCGGATGAAGCTTTCTTT
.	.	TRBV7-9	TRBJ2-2	CASSLMRNTGELFF	TGTGCCAGCAGCTTAATGAGGAACACCGGGGAGCTGTTTTTT
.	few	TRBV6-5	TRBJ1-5	CARSLVHSGQPQHF	TGTGCCAGGAGCTTGGTTCATTCCGGTCAGCCCCAGCATTTT
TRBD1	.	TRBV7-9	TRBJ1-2	CASSPRTGRAYGYTF	TGTGCCAGCAGCCCCAGGACAGGGAGGGCTTATGGCTACACCTTC
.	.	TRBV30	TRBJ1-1	CAWTRGGVTEAFF	TGTGCCTGGACCCGGGGGGGGGTCACTGAAGCTTTCTTT
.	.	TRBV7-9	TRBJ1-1	CASSLSSGMNTEAFF	TGTGCCAGCAGCTTAAGTTCGGGGATGAACACTGAAGCTTTCTTT
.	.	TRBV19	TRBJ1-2	CASGSGVAGYTF	TGTGCCAGTGGGTCAGGGGTTGCTGGCTACACCTTC
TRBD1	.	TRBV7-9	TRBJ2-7	CASKRDSNYEQYF	TGTGCCAGCAAACGGGACAGTAACTACGAGCAGTACTTC
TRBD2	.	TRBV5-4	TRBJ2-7	CASTPGGGAGEQYF	TGTGCCAGCACGCCCGGGGGGGGAGCGGGCGAGCAGTACTTC
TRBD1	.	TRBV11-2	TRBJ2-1	CASSYYRGRANEQFF	TGTGCCAGCAGCTACTACAGGGGACGGGCCAATGAGCAGTTCTTC